Listed below are T cell receptor beta chains from one sample, sequenced in a study of shared clonotypes between healthy human individuals. Method: immunoSEQ multiplex PCR; TCRdb's copy keeps in-frame clones and lacks some. The table has about 1.4 million clones, roughly 96% seen once. What was sequenced was naive CD4+ T cells sorted from blood. These receptors were obtained from a man aged 25-45 years in good health. Each CDR3 is given without its conserved first and last residue. Each record gives: V gene, CDR3 protein.

>TRBV28
ASILAGGSYEQY
>TRBV14
ASGRGTKGEQF
>TRBV5-4
ASGTGSTRTETQY
>TRBV9
ASSVKGTMNTEAF
>TRBV7-2
ASSLAGGSTIY
>TRBV7-2
ASSLDPRSSYEQY
>TRBV6-1
ASIITRVGGYT
>TRBV9
ASSVLIAIKGTERFTDTQY
>TRBV7-9
ASSPGANQGQPQH
>TRBV5-4
ASSLMQTTDTQY
>TRBV7-2
ASSGPMTGIHYEQY
>TRBV27
ATSRVSGANVLT
>TRBV27
ASRTSGRRNEQF
>TRBV27
ASSPRGYGYT
>TRBV30
AWTGQGRFYEQY
>TRBV7-8
ASSLARGIPPQH
>TRBV11-2
ASSLSREQF
>TRBV28
ASSWAGGLTGELF
>TRBV15
ATSIGPSSYEQY
>TRBV2
ASSEGRGLDTQY
>TRBV9
ASSVVAGSTDTQY
>TRBV7-3
ASSLGSSGEQY
>TRBV2
ACSAQGYNEQF
>TRBV10-1
ASSDRLGLEQF
>TRBV9
ASSVGLADYTGELF
>TRBV7-9
ASSSTGLAGFYNEQF
>TRBV30
AWSAGGRVEQY
>TRBV6-6
ASSYSMIELYEQY
>TRBV6-1
ASSEAGVRGHETQY
>TRBV11-3
ASSSGDRAINEQF
>TRBV5-4
ASSLLDGPETQY
>TRBV28
ASSLTGQGYEQY
>TRBV20-1
SAKDPYEQY
>TRBV9
ASSVVPTGGTEAF
>TRBV27
ASSLAGANEKLF
>TRBV9
ASSDTSGRGPYNEQF
>TRBV2
ASRRLAGPYEQY
>TRBV4-3
ASSQGNTEAF
>TRBV19
ASTMDRRNTGELF
>TRBV5-4
ASSSRTVFQPQH
>TRBV28
ASSLGGRQETQY
>TRBV6-1
ASGRALDGKNIQY
>TRBV5-5
ASSPLARGPYEQY
>TRBV28
ASSFPAGRSYEQY
>TRBV27
ASSSPGTVIEAF
>TRBV7-9
ASSLDQALTVYGYT
>TRBV7-6
ASSFGLAGTYEQY
>TRBV27
ASSPYLGWGASTEAF
>TRBV19
ASSTLAGGQETQY
>TRBV7-7
ASSRRDRHYEQY
>TRBV25-1
ASSARLTSGRTPGELF
>TRBV10-1
ASSEGQGAGGELF
>TRBV7-2
ASSRQFPSGTIY
>TRBV2
ASRGTVTNEKLF
>TRBV27
ASKGEAYSGYEQY
>TRBV9
ASSGEAGLISYNEQF